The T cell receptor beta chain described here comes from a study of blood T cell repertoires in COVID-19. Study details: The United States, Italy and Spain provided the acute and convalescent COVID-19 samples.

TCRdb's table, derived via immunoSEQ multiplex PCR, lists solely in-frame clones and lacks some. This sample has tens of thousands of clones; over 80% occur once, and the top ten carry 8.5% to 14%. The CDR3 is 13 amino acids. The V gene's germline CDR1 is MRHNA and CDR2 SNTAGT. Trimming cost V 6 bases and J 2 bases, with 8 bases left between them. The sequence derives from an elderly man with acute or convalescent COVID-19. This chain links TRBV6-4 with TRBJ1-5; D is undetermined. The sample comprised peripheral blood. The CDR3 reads CASSAEGNQPQHF. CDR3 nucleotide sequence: TGTGCCAGCAGCGCCGAGGGCAATCAGCCCCAGCATTTT.